The rows below give T cell receptor beta chains drawn from one sample of a study of CD8+ T cells in alopecia areata. Measured with immunoSEQ multiplex PCR; TCRdb has only the in-frame clones, and not every one. The table lists approximately 5,400 clones, over 60% of them singletons. Sample: skin, taken at week 24, from a patient treated with tofacitinib. Receptor source: a human donor with alopecia areata. Both conserved end residues are part of each CDR3. The order of the fields is J gene, D gene, clone size, V gene, CDR3 protein, CDR3 DNA. D genes are given only for firm matches. Clone size is stated in some rows and not others, as once, few, many or a class when expanded.

J gene: TRBJ2-5
D gene: TRBD2
clone size: few
V gene: TRBV15
CDR3 protein: CATRVAGGPETQYF
CDR3 DNA: TGTGCCACCAGGGTAGCGGGGGGCCCGGAGACCCAGTACTTC

J gene: TRBJ2-2
D gene: -
clone size: -
V gene: TRBV7-6
CDR3 protein: CASSSQAGELFF
CDR3 DNA: TGTGCCAGCAGCTCGCAGGCCGGGGAGCTGTTTTTT

J gene: TRBJ2-3
D gene: TRBD2
clone size: once
V gene: TRBV4-1
CDR3 protein: CASSQDGLAGRTDTQYF
CDR3 DNA: TGCGCCAGCAGCCAAGACGGACTAGCGGGTCGCACAGATACGCAGTATTTT

J gene: TRBJ1-6
D gene: TRBD1
clone size: -
V gene: TRBV29-1
CDR3 protein: CSVGQGDNSPLHF
CDR3 DNA: TGCAGCGTTGGACAGGGGGATAATTCACCCCTCCACTTT

J gene: TRBJ2-1
D gene: -
clone size: -
V gene: TRBV7-3
CDR3 protein: CASSLPGGRYNEQFF
CDR3 DNA: TGTGCCAGCAGCTTGCCGGGGGGCCGCTACAATGAGCAGTTCTTC

J gene: TRBJ2-7
D gene: TRBD2
clone size: -
V gene: TRBV4-2
CDR3 protein: CASSQRKNERGISYEQYF
CDR3 DNA: TGTGCCAGCAGCCAGAGAAAGAATGAGCGGGGGATCTCCTACGAGCAGTACTTC

J gene: TRBJ1-2
D gene: -
clone size: -
V gene: TRBV4-1
CDR3 protein: CASSQVDFLGSANYGYTF
CDR3 DNA: TGCGCCAGCAGCCAAGTCGATTTCCTTGGAAGTGCTAACTATGGCTACACCTTC

J gene: TRBJ2-5
D gene: -
clone size: few
V gene: TRBV5-1
CDR3 protein: CASSLVGRAEETQYF
CDR3 DNA: TGCGCCAGCAGCTTGGTGGGTAGGGCAGAAGAGACCCAGTACTTC

J gene: TRBJ1-6
D gene: -
clone size: -
V gene: TRBV6-5
CDR3 protein: CASRPDGANSPLHF
CDR3 DNA: TGTGCCAGCAGGCCGGACGGGGCGAATTCACCCCTCCACTTT

J gene: TRBJ2-3
D gene: TRBD1
clone size: -
V gene: TRBV6-6
CDR3 protein: CASTAGGHGTDTQYF
CDR3 DNA: TGTGCCAGCACGGCAGGGGGTCACGGCACAGATACGCAGTATTTT

J gene: TRBJ2-5
D gene: -
clone size: few
V gene: TRBV14
CDR3 protein: CASRKSGTQNTQYF
CDR3 DNA: TGTGCCAGCAGAAAGTCCGGGACTCAAAATACCCAGTACTTC

J gene: TRBJ2-7
D gene: -
clone size: -
V gene: TRBV7-6
CDR3 protein: CASSPGPNYEQYF
CDR3 DNA: TGTGCCAGCAGCCCTGGACCAAACTACGAGCAGTACTTC

J gene: TRBJ2-6
D gene: -
clone size: once
V gene: TRBV27
CDR3 protein: CASSPLTGANVLTF
CDR3 DNA: TGTGCCAGCAGTCCCCTTACTGGGGCCAACGTCCTGACTTTC

J gene: TRBJ1-1
D gene: -
clone size: -
V gene: TRBV4-1
CDR3 protein: CASSQGHPNTEAFF
CDR3 DNA: TGCGCCAGCAGCCAAGGACATCCAAACACTGAAGCTTTCTTT

J gene: TRBJ2-7
D gene: -
clone size: large
V gene: TRBV7-6
CDR3 protein: CASSSGPNYEQYF
CDR3 DNA: TGTGCCAGCAGCAGCGGACCCAACTACGAGCAGTACTTC

J gene: TRBJ2-7
D gene: TRBD1
clone size: -
V gene: TRBV19
CDR3 protein: CASSVDRGSYEQYF
CDR3 DNA: TGTGCCAGTAGTGTCGACAGGGGCTCCTACGAGCAGTACTTC

J gene: TRBJ1-1
D gene: -
clone size: -
V gene: TRBV6-1
CDR3 protein: CASSIQGNTEAFF
CDR3 DNA: TGTGCCAGCAGTATTCAGGGGAACACTGAAGCTTTCTTT

J gene: TRBJ2-5
D gene: -
clone size: once
V gene: TRBV7-2
CDR3 protein: CASSLESGHQETQYF
CDR3 DNA: TGTGCCAGCAGCTTAGAAAGCGGGCACCAAGAGACCCAGTACTTC